Here is one TCR beta chain with its context. This entry comes from a study of blood T cell repertoires in COVID-19. For the study at large: Material from acute and convalescent COVID-19 was sourced from the United States, Italy and Spain. Nucleic acid was either cDNA or gDNA, and it came from T cells, B-cell-depleted T cells, or PBMCs.

Original data processing: Reference gene primer amplification yielded estimated nucleated cell counts. Only in-frame clones appear in the TCRdb table, and some are missing; sequencing was by immunoSEQ multiplex PCR. Clone size and V and J calls were adopted from that table, with D and trimming inferred from the DNA. The sample includes about 160,000 clones, almost 85% seen only once; the top ten take about a fifth. Germline V lookup: CDR1 LNHDA, CDR2 SQIVND (reference sequence). This CDR3 is 14 amino acids long. Trimming shortened V by 3 bases and J by 6 bases, and 9 bases separated the two germline ends.

The clonotype comes from a woman older than 75 with acute or convalescent COVID-19. The source material was peripheral blood. The rearrangement links TRBV19 to TRBJ1-6; D uncertain. The CDR3 nucleotides read TGTGCCAGTAGTATTGCAGGCACTAATTCACCCCTCCACTTT. It encodes CASSIAGTNSPLHF.